A selection of T cell receptor beta chains follows, all from one sample in a study of blood T cell repertoires in COVID-19. Profiled with immunoSEQ multiplex PCR; TCRdb holds only in-frame clones, not every one. The sample holds under 150,000 clones, more than 70% seen once. Source material: peripheral blood. The receptors come from a human donor in a cohort sampled during active COVID-19. Both conserved end residues are part of each CDR3. The D gene is left open where the match is weak. Some rows mark clone size as missing; the rest say once, few, many or name a class of expanded clone.

d_gene	abundance	len	v_gene	j_gene	CDR3aa	CDR3nt
TRBD2	NA	16	TRBV19	TRBJ2-4	CASKNLAGGAKNIQYF	TGTGCCAGTAAGAATCTAGCGGGGGGAGCCAAAAACATTCAGTACTTC
NA	few	13	TRBV20-1	TRBJ2-2	CSASQGDTGELFF	TGCAGTGCTAGTCAAGGGGATACCGGGGAGCTGTTTTTT
TRBD2	NA	16	TRBV2	TRBJ2-3	CASSAGLAGGHTTQYF	TGTGCCAGCAGTGCGGGACTAGCGGGGGGGCACACGACGCAGTATTTT
TRBD1	NA	13	TRBV12-3/TRBV12-4	TRBJ2-7	CASSPRQGYEQYF	TGTGCCAGCAGTCCCCGACAGGGCTACGAGCAGTACTTC
NA	NA	12	TRBV10-3	TRBJ2-7	CAISEGHYEQYF	TGTGCCATCAGTGAGGGCCACTACGAGCAGTACTTC
NA	NA	14	TRBV10-3	TRBJ1-2	CAISESSGANGYTF	TGTGCCATCAGTGAGTCAAGCGGGGCTAATGGCTACACCTTC
NA	NA	15	TRBV5-1	TRBJ2-3	CASRSVGPSTDTQYF	TGCGCCAGCAGGTCCGTTGGGCCTAGCACAGATACGCAGTATTTT
TRBD1	NA	17	TRBV13	TRBJ2-1	CASSWPTGDEGDNEQFF	TGTGCCAGCAGCTGGCCTACAGGGGATGAGGGGGACAATGAGCAGTTCTTC
NA	NA	12	TRBV27	TRBJ2-7	CASSPGGHEQYF	TGTGCCAGCAGTCCCGGAGGTCACGAGCAGTACTTC
NA	NA	18	TRBV24-1	TRBJ2-3	CATSDVNPFREVTDTQYF	TGTGCCACCAGTGATGTAAACCCCTTCAGGGAGGTCACAGATACGCAGTATTTT
TRBD1	NA	16	TRBV14	TRBJ1-6	CASSPPGTGYNSPLHF	TGTGCCAGCAGCCCCCCCGGGACAGGGTATAATTCACCCCTCCACTTT
NA	few	13	TRBV19	TRBJ2-7	CASSIQGGYEQYF	TGTGCCAGTAGTATACAGGGGGGCTACGAGCAGTACTTC
NA	NA	14	TRBV6-6	TRBJ2-3	CASSYPSRSDTQYF	TGTGCCAGCAGTTACCCTAGTAGGTCAGATACGCAGTATTTT
NA	NA	17	TRBV12-1	TRBJ1-1	CASSLGGVVLMNTEAFF	TGTGCCAGCAGCTTGGGGGGTGTGGTATTGATGAACACTGAAGCTTTCTTT
NA	NA	15	TRBV7-3	TRBJ2-2	CASSLTPLDTGELFF	TGTGCCAGCAGCTTAACGCCCTTAGACACCGGGGAGCTGTTTTTT
TRBD2	NA	18	TRBV24-1	TRBJ2-3	CATSARTSGGYLGDTQYF	TGTGCCACCAGTGCCCGGACTAGCGGGGGGTACTTAGGGGATACGCAGTATTTT
NA	NA	20	TRBV19	TRBJ2-3	CASSYPPYGLLGHSTDTQYF	TGTGCCAGTAGTTATCCCCCCTATGGACTACTAGGGCATAGCACAGATACGCAGTATTTT
TRBD1	NA	14	TRBV5-6	TRBJ2-7	CASSLGGQGLEQYF	TGTGCCAGCAGCTTGGGGGGACAGGGCTTGGAGCAGTACTTC
NA	NA	15	TRBV6-6	TRBJ1-4	CASSRFGGRDEKLFF	TGTGCCAGCAGTCGCTTCGGGGGGCGGGATGAAAAACTGTTTTTT
TRBD1	NA	15	TRBV6-2/TRBV6-3	TRBJ2-7	CASSLQGQVYYEQYF	TGTGCCAGCAGCCTTCAGGGACAGGTGTACTACGAGCAGTACTTC
TRBD1	NA	14	TRBV19	TRBJ2-7	CASSSGTGGYEQYF	TGTGCCAGTAGTAGCGGGACAGGGGGCTACGAGCAGTACTTC
NA	NA	19	TRBV19	TRBJ1-3	CASSTIGTQAKSSGNTIYF	TGTGCCAGTAGTACAATCGGGACTCAAGCCAAGAGCTCTGGAAACACCATATATTTT
NA	NA	17	TRBV7-9	TRBJ1-4	CASSHPSGTATNEKLFF	TGTGCCAGCAGCCATCCCTCAGGAACGGCAACTAATGAAAAACTGTTTTTT
NA	few	15	TRBV4-1	TRBJ1-6	CASSARGVFNSPLHF	TGCGCCAGCAGCGCCCGGGGGGTCTTTAATTCACCCCTCCACTTT
TRBD1	NA	14	TRBV9	TRBJ1-5	CASSSGQGNQPQHF	TGTGCCAGCAGCTCAGGACAGGGGAACCAGCCCCAGCATTTT
NA	NA	12	TRBV27	TRBJ1-1	CASSLGGGEAFF	TGTGCCAGCAGTTTAGGTGGAGGTGAAGCTTTCTTT
NA	NA	14	TRBV6-2/TRBV6-3	TRBJ1-2	CASSYAGVPRSYTF	TGTGCCAGCAGTTACGCCGGGGTCCCCCGCAGCTACACCTTC
NA	NA	12	TRBV5-1	TRBJ2-7	CASSFGGDEQYF	TGCGCCAGCAGCTTCGGAGGTGACGAGCAGTACTTC
NA	few	15	TRBV5-1	TRBJ2-7	CASSTSPQAYYEQYF	TGCGCCAGCAGCACTAGTCCCCAGGCCTACTACGAGCAGTACTTC
TRBD1	once	15	TRBV25-1	TRBJ1-2	CASSEFGTGSKGYTF	TGTGCCAGCAGTGAATTTGGGACAGGGAGTAAGGGCTACACCTTC
TRBD1	once	18	TRBV7-9	TRBJ1-2	CASSLAGSGQAANYGYTF	TGTGCCAGCAGCTTAGCCGGATCGGGACAGGCAGCTAACTATGGCTACACCTTC
NA	NA	12	TRBV3-1/TRBV3-2	TRBJ1-4	CASSQLNEKLFF	TGTGCCAGCAGCCAACTGAATGAAAAACTGTTTTTT
NA	NA	12	TRBV19	TRBJ2-3	CASSIGGDTQYF	TGTGCCAGTAGTATCGGTGGAGATACGCAGTATTTT
TRBD1	NA	13	TRBV29-1	TRBJ1-1	CSAARGPQTEAFF	TGCAGCGCCGCTAGGGGGCCGCAAACTGAAGCTTTCTTT
NA	NA	14	TRBV7-6	TRBJ2-7	CASSLVPGGHEQYF	TGTGCCAGCAGCTTAGTTCCGGGGGGCCACGAGCAGTACTTC
NA	NA	11	TRBV29-1	TRBJ2-5	CSVLWVGAEYF	TGCAGCGTTTTATGGGTGGGGGCCGAGTACTTC
TRBD2	NA	17	TRBV5-1	TRBJ2-3	CASSSGGGGGAGDTQYF	TGCGCCAGCAGCTCGGGAGGAGGCGGGGGGGCCGGAGATACGCAGTATTTT
TRBD2	once	14	TRBV7-9	TRBJ2-7	CASSPSGLAYEQYF	TGTGCCAGCAGCCCATCGGGACTAGCCTACGAGCAGTACTTC
TRBD1	once	15	TRBV4-1	TRBJ1-2	CASSQFRQQGEGYTF	TGCGCCAGCAGCCAGTTCAGGCAACAGGGGGAAGGCTACACCTTC
NA	NA	15	TRBV30	TRBJ1-3	CAWSQTGFSGNTIYF	TGTGCCTGGAGCCAAACAGGATTCTCTGGAAACACCATATATTTT
TRBD1	NA	15	TRBV2	TRBJ1-5	CASSDGDRGSQPQHF	TGTGCCAGCAGTGACGGAGACAGGGGGTCTCAGCCCCAGCATTTT
NA	once	11	TRBV6-5	TRBJ1-1	CASSNFYEAFF	TGTGCCAGCAGCAACTTTTATGAAGCTTTCTTT
NA	NA	13	TRBV12-2	TRBJ2-7	CASRFTVFYEQYF	TGTGCAAGTCGCTTCACAGTGTTCTACGAGCAGTACTTC
TRBD1	NA	14	TRBV2	TRBJ1-1	CASSGGQKNTEAFF	TGTGCCAGCAGTGGGGGACAGAAGAACACTGAAGCTTTCTTT
NA	NA	14	TRBV4-2	TRBJ2-7	CASSQPDTDYEQYF	TGTGCCAGCAGCCAACCGGACACCGACTACGAGCAGTACTTC
TRBD2	NA	15	TRBV7-6	TRBJ2-1	CASSPSGGGYNEQFF	TGTGCCAGCAGCCCAAGCGGGGGGGGTTACAATGAGCAGTTCTTC
TRBD1	NA	16	TRBV2	TRBJ1-5	CASRTTGEGSNQPQHF	TGTGCCAGCAGGACTACAGGGGAAGGGAGCAATCAGCCCCAGCATTTT
TRBD1	NA	16	TRBV4-1	TRBJ2-1	CASSQDRTGGEDEQFF	TGCGCCAGCAGCCAGGATAGGACAGGGGGGGAAGATGAGCAGTTCTTC
TRBD2	NA	17	TRBV2	TRBJ2-7	CASSEKAGGRGSYEQYF	TGTGCCAGCAGTGAAAAAGCGGGGGGCCGAGGATCCTACGAGCAGTACTTC
NA	NA	13	TRBV6-5	TRBJ1-3	CASRRGSGNTIYF	TGTGCCAGCAGGCGAGGCTCTGGAAACACCATATATTTT
TRBD2	NA	16	TRBV19	TRBJ2-1	CASTTGSGGQYDEQFF	TGTGCCAGTACCACCGGGTCGGGGGGGCAGTACGATGAGCAGTTCTTC
TRBD1	NA	14	TRBV6-5	TRBJ1-3	CASKRGRVGNTIYF	TGTGCCAGCAAAAGGGGGCGAGTTGGAAACACCATATATTTT
TRBD1	NA	21	TRBV6-2/TRBV6-3	TRBJ1-6	CASSPGVWSGGRIGYNSPLHF	TGTGCCAGCAGCCCCGGCGTGTGGTCAGGGGGCCGGATAGGGTATAATTCACCCCTCCACTTT
TRBD1	NA	15	TRBV30	TRBJ2-7	CAWRGPGQGVDEQYF	TGTGCCTGGAGGGGACCGGGACAGGGGGTGGACGAGCAGTACTTC
NA	NA	13	TRBV5-8	TRBJ1-2	CASSLRGDYGYTF	TGTGCCAGCAGCTTGAGGGGTGACTATGGCTACACCTTC